These 31 T cell receptor beta chains were sequenced from one sample in a study of identical twins. TCRdb re-called the 5' RACE reads with MiXCR, one entry per CDR3 protein. The table includes 500,000 to 700,000 distinct CDR3 sequences, roughly 6.6% detected once. The same data also contributed to another study, on yellow fever vaccine responses in identical twins.

Sequences were obtained from PBMCs. Source of these receptors: a young woman in good health.

The gene calls are TRBV6-1 and TRBJ2-7, with 11 bases that match TRBD1. Germline V gives CDR1 MNHNS, CDR2 SASEGT. The junction had 7 bases not matched to a gene; V was cut back by 6 bases and J by 3 bases. The CDR3 has 15 amino acids. CDR3 in amino acids: CASRQADRGLYEQYF. Written as DNA, the CDR3 is TGTGCCAGCAGGCAAGCGGACAGGGGGCTCTACGAGCAGTACTTC.

The rearrangement uses TRBV9 and TRBJ2-2, with 7 nucleotides matching TRBD2. The trim removed 0 bases at V and 4 bases at J, leaving 6 bases unmatched. The CDR3 runs 16 residues. Germline lookup yields CDR1 SGDLS and CDR2 YYNGEE. CDR3 sequence reads: CASSVAASGPTGELFF. In DNA form, the CDR3 reads TGTGCCAGCAGCGTAGCGGCTAGCGGACCCACCGGGGAGCTGTTTTTT.

This clonotype was counted a few times. V usage is TRBV27 and J usage is TRBJ1-1; D is unresolved. The CDR3 loop spans 14 amino acids. V lost 3 bases and J lost 1, with 9 bases in between. Germline-derived CDR1 and CDR2 are MNHEY and SMNVEV (reference sequence). CDR3 in DNA: TGTGCCAGCAGTTTTTTAGGCGAGAACACTGAAGCTTTCTTT. It is translated as CASSFLGENTEAFF.

This clonotype was seen a handful of times. This rearrangement joins TRBV5-1 to TRBJ2-5, with TRBD1 matching over 10 bases. Unmatched junction bases numbered 4, after V lost 4 bases and J lost 4 bases. Germline loops: CDR1 SGHRS, CDR2 YFSETQ. The CDR3 length is 14 residues. The CDR3 loop reads CASSRDRGTETQYF. CDR3 DNA sequence: TGCGCCAGCAGCCGGGACAGGGGAACAGAGACCCAGTACTTC.

This clonotype was picked up many times. This chain joins TRBV20-1 and TRBJ2-5; no definite D call. Germline lookup yields CDR1 DFQATT and CDR2 SNEGSKA (reference sequence). With 0 bases removed from V and 6 bases from J, the gap between germline ends came to 5 bases. The CDR3 runs to 11 residues. CDR3 region: CSARDRKTQYF. In DNA, the CDR3 is TGCAGTGCTAGAGATCGGAAGACCCAGTACTTC.

This clonotype has at least ten counts. The chain couples TRBV12-3 or TRBV12-4 to TRBJ1-1, with a tentative D call TRBD1 (6 bases). The CDR3 is 13 residues long. Trimming took off 5 bases at V and 11 bases at J, with 18 bases between the two ends. The CDR3 nucleotides read TGTGCCAGCAGTCCTCGACCGGGACAAGGGGCTTTCTTT. It yields the protein CASSPRPGQGAFF.

In this sample, this clonotype turned up once. CDR3 sequence: CASSPRLAIRTDTQYF. The DNA for the CDR3 is TGTGCCAGCAGTCCCCGGCTAGCGATACGCACAGATACGCAGTATTTT. The chain combines TRBV12-3 or TRBV12-4 with TRBJ2-3; TRBD2 is a possible D gene (6 bases). V lost 5 bases, J lost 1 base, and 16 bases lay in between. The CDR3 spans 16 residues.

This clonotype was counted between two and nine times. The chain has TRBV28 and TRBJ2-2, with TRBD2 matching over 10 bases. With V trimmed by 4 bases and J by 8 bases, 10 bases remained unmatched. The CDR3 spans 16 residues. Germline V CDR1 and CDR2: MDHEN, SYDVKM. This chain's CDR3 is CASSSSSGSVSGELFF. CDR3 sequence (DNA): TGTGCCAGCAGTTCCTCTAGCGGGAGCGTTTCAGGGGAGCTGTTTTTT. Complete variable domain (other parts from reference TRBV28 and TRBJ2-2): DVKVTQSSRYLVKRTGEKVFLECVQDMDHENMFWYRQDPGLGLRLIYFSYDVKMKEKGDIPEGYSVSREKKERFSLILESASTNQTSMYLCASSSSSGSVSGELFFGEGSRLTVL.

At least ten counts were recorded for this clonotype. Written as DNA, the CDR3 is TGCAGCGTTGATTCTGGTATGGGGAACATTCAGTACTTC. It translates to CSVDSGMGNIQYF. The chain is built from TRBV29-1 and TRBJ2-4; D not resolved. Trimming left V 3 bases short and J 7 bases short, with 13 bases between. Germline-derived CDR1 and CDR2 are SQVTM and ANQGSEA. This CDR3 is built from 13 residues.

The chain joins TRBV6-1 to TRBJ2-4; TRBD1 aligns across 9 bases. Germline trimming cut 5 bases from V and 1 base from J; bases unmatched to any gene: 3. The CDR3 runs to 15 residues. Germline CDR1 reads MNHNS; CDR2 reads SASEGT. CDR3 sequence reads: CASSRGQGAKNIQYF. The CDR3 nucleotides read TGTGCCAGCAGTCGAGGACAGGGGGCCAAAAACATTCAGTACTTC.

The rearrangement uses TRBV7-9 and TRBJ2-7; D remains unclear. CDR1 and CDR2 (germline): SEHNR, FQNEAQ (reference sequence). V lost 5 bases and J lost 6, with 14 bases in between. The CDR3 totals 13 residues. The DNA of the CDR3 is TGTGCCAGCAGCCTAAGTGGGCCCGGCGAGCAGTACGTC. Translated: CASSLSGPGEQYV.

This clonotype was recorded a few times. The chain couples TRBV3-1 to TRBJ2-5; D is unclear. Germline lookup yields CDR1 LGHDT and CDR2 YNNKEL (reference sequence). V was trimmed by 1 base and J by 1 base, leaving 10 bases between them. There are 15 residues in the CDR3. CDR3 nucleotide sequence: TGTGCCAGCAGCCAAGGAAGGCGGTCCCAAGAGACCCAGTACTTC. It is translated as CASSQGRRSQETQYF.

This clonotype was recorded many times. The V and J genes are TRBV7-8 and TRBJ2-3; D unresolved. This CDR3 is built from 12 residues. Germline V gene data show CDR1 as SGHVS and CDR2 as FQNEAQ. Trimming stripped 1 base from V and 4 bases from J, with 3 bases between. CDR3 protein: CASSLDADTQYF. The CDR3 DNA follows: TGTGCCAGCAGCTTAGATGCAGATACGCAGTATTTT.

As for this clonotype: The junction and the germline gene differ at one end; a read error may be behind it. V usage is TRBV20-1 and J usage is TRBJ2-2; D possibly corresponds to TRBD2 (6 bases). The CDR3 consists of 17 residues. CDR1 and CDR2 (germline): DFQATT, SNEGSKA (reference sequence). This CDR3 is CCARPAGVGREAGELFF. The CDR3 nucleotides read TGCTGTGCTAGACCGGCCGGGGTCGGGCGGGAAGCCGGGGAGCTGTTTTTT.

The table lists this clonotype with a few counts. The rearrangement uses TRBV20-1 and TRBJ2-1, with D perhaps TRBD1 (6 bases). The V end lost 3 bases, the J end lost 5 bases, and 14 bases lay between the germline ends. This CDR3 is 14 amino acids long. The germline V gene has CDR1 DFQATT and CDR2 SNEGSKA (reference sequence). DNA of the CDR3: TGCAGTGCTAGGCAGGGGCTCTGGGACAATGAGCAGTTCTTC. Amino acids: CSARQGLWDNEQFF.

This clonotype was detected a few times. The gene calls are TRBV28 and TRBJ2-2; D may be TRBD2 (5 bases). The germline gives CDR1 MDHEN, CDR2 SYDVKM. This CDR3 spans 16 amino acids. Trimming stripped 3 bases from V and 1 base from J, with 12 bases between. CDR3 region: CASSLQDYRNTGELFF. The CDR3 DNA is TGTGCCAGCAGTTTGCAAGACTACAGGAACACCGGGGAGCTGTTTTTT.

J is TRBJ1-1 and V is TRBV10-3, with D unclear. The length of the CDR3 is 15 residues. Germline V gene lookup returns CDR1 ENHRY and CDR2 SYGVKD. V was clipped by 3 bases and J by 1 base, with 12 bases between them. DNA for the CDR3: TGTGCCATCAGTGAACGGGCAACCCAGAACACTGAAGCTTTCTTT. It translates to CAISERATQNTEAFF.

This clonotype was seen only a few times. The rearrangement uses TRBV4-1 and TRBJ2-5; D gene unclear. The CDR3 has 15 residues. CDR1 and CDR2 from the germline V gene are MGHRA and YSYEKL. With 0 bases removed from V and 5 bases from J, the gap between germline ends came to 13 bases. CDR3 amino acids: CASSQEWARRETQYF. The CDR3 DNA follows: TGCGCCAGCAGCCAAGAGTGGGCCAGAAGGGAGACCCAGTACTTC.

This clonotype turned up a few times. The chain employs TRBV12-3 or TRBV12-4 and TRBJ2-1; 10 bases align to TRBD2. This CDR3 contains 14 residues. V lost 10 bases and J lost 9; bases outside the gene matches: 12. CDR3 region: CATAGLAATSEQFF. The CDR3 coding sequence is TGTGCCACGGCCGGACTAGCGGCAACTTCTGAGCAGTTCTTC.

This clonotype was seen ten or more times. The chain recombines TRBV7-9 with TRBJ2-2; D is ambiguous. Germline V gene data show CDR1 as SEHNR and CDR2 as FQNEAQ (reference sequence). Trimming cost V 1 base and J 4 bases, with 4 bases left between them. The CDR3 loop spans 13 amino acids. The CDR3 nucleotides read TGTGCCAGCAGCTTAGTTCCCACCGGGGAGCTGTTTTTT. Translated: CASSLVPTGELFF.

This clonotype was found a few times. The chain carries TRBV27 and TRBJ1-2, with a possible D match to TRBD1 (5 bases). Per germline, CDR1 MNHEY and CDR2 SMNVEV (reference sequence). This CDR3 is 14 amino acids long. The V gene lost 4 bases and the J gene lost 12 bases, with 21 bases spanning the gap. CDR3 sequence reads: CASSSGGGDDSNTF. The CDR3 DNA reads TGTGCCAGCAGTTCTGGGGGTGGGGACGATAGTAACACCTTC.

Ten or more counts support this clonotype. The V gene is TRBV24-1, the J gene TRBJ2-2, with no clear D. Trimming stripped 3 bases from V and 1 base from J, with 11 bases between. In germline, CDR1 is KGHDR, CDR2 SFDVKD. The CDR3 contains 16 residues. CDR3 nucleotide sequence: TGTGCCACCAGTGATCCTGCGACACAGAACACCGGGGAGCTGTTTTTT. It translates to CATSDPATQNTGELFF.

The rearrangement links TRBV20-1 to TRBJ2-5; D not resolved. The germline gives CDR1 DFQATT, CDR2 SNEGSKA (reference sequence). The CDR3 has 11 amino acids. Trimming took off 2 bases at V and 5 bases at J, with 6 bases between the two ends. CDR3 amino acids: CSARMGETQYF. CDR3 sequence (DNA): TGCAGTGCTAGAATGGGGGAGACCCAGTACTTC.

This clonotype was observed at least ten times. The chain uses TRBV6-1 and TRBJ2-7; 7 positions match TRBD2. With 4 bases clipped from V and 2 bases from J, the junction kept 5 bases outside the gene matches. Germline CDR1 is MNHNS and CDR2 is SASEGT. This CDR3 comprises 14 residues. DNA for the CDR3: TGTGCCAGCAGTGGTGGGGGGGGTCCCTACGAGCAGTACGTC. It specifies CASSGGGGPYEQYV.

This clonotype was recorded at least ten times. The gene calls are TRBV20-1 and TRBJ2-1, with a tentative D call TRBD2 (5 bases). Per germline, CDR1 DFQATT and CDR2 SNEGSKA (reference sequence). Trimming took off 7 bases at V and 5 bases at J, with 12 bases between the two ends. The CDR3 has 12 residues. CDR3 sequence reads: CSVMEVNNEQFF. In nucleotides, the CDR3 is TGCAGTGTTATGGAGGTTAACAATGAGCAGTTCTTC.

This rearrangement joins TRBV5-1 to TRBJ2-3, with D possibly being TRBD1 (6 bases). The CDR3 runs to 16 residues. V lost 2 bases and J lost 1, with 14 bases in between. The germline gives CDR1 SGHRS, CDR2 YFSETQ. CDR3 DNA: TGCGCCAGCAGCTTAGAAATGGACAGACGCACAGATACGCAGTATTTT. Translating it yields CASSLEMDRRTDTQYF.

This chain links TRBV12-3 or TRBV12-4 with TRBJ2-7; 8 nucleotides line up with TRBD2. There are 15 residues in the CDR3. The V gene end was trimmed by 6 bases and the J gene end by 2 bases; junction bases not matched to a gene: 9. The DNA for the CDR3 is TGTGCCAGCAGCCCGAGCGGGAGCGGGGCCTACGAGCAGTACTTC. This encodes CASSPSGSGAYEQYF.

The table lists this clonotype with many counts. J is TRBJ2-2 and V is TRBV7-9; 8 positions match TRBD1. V lost 4 bases to trimming and J lost 5 bases; unmatched junction nucleotides: 9. CDR1 and CDR2 from the germline V gene are SEHNR and FQNEAQ (reference sequence). The CDR3 loop spans 16 amino acids. CDR3: CASSSRTGKRTGELFF. Here the CDR3 DNA reads TGTGCCAGCAGCTCCAGGACAGGGAAAAGAACCGGGGAGCTGTTTTTT.

This clonotype has ten or more counts. The V gene is TRBV7-9, the J gene TRBJ2-2; TRBD1 might be the D (6 bases). Trimming shortened V by 5 bases and J by 4 bases, and 11 bases separated the two germline ends. The CDR3 spans 14 residues. Germline values: CDR1 SEHNR, CDR2 FQNEAQ (reference sequence). The CDR3 DNA is TGTGCCAGCAGCCTTATGGACAGCACCGGGGAGCTGTTTTTT. This codes for CASSLMDSTGELFF.

The sample holds a few counts of this clonotype. The V and J genes are TRBV5-1 and TRBJ2-1, with 10 positions matching TRBD2. The CDR3 spans 16 residues. J was trimmed by 5 bases and V by 5 bases; bases with no gene match: 10. CDR1 is SGHRS, CDR2 YFSETQ, per germline. The CDR3 sequence: CASRTTPSGGNNEQFF. The CDR3 DNA sequence: TGCGCCAGCAGAACCACCCCTAGCGGGGGCAACAATGAGCAGTTCTTC. Supplemented by reference TRBV5-1 and TRBJ2-1, the full variable domain reads KAGVTQTPRYLIKTRGQQVTLSCSPISGHRSVSWYQQTPGQGLQFLFEYFSETQRNKGNFPGRFSGRQFSNSRSEMNVSTLELGDSALYLCASRTTPSGGNNEQFFGPGTRLTVL.

This clonotype has more than one count but fewer than ten. The chain couples TRBV12-3 or TRBV12-4 to TRBJ2-1; 10 positions match TRBD2. The V and J ends lost 6 bases and 10 bases, in that order; junction bases with no gene match: 9. This CDR3 region has 14 residues. The CDR3 nucleotides read TGTGCCAGCAGCCTACTAGCGGGAAGGGGGGAGCAGTTCTTC. Translation: CASSLLAGRGEQFF.